This T cell receptor beta chain came from a study of PD-L1 blockade in urothelial cancer (TCRdb year 2017). A note on the overall study: All patients started therapy around 2014 and received atezolizumab 1,200 mg intravenously every 3 weeks. Blood samples were analyzed at 3 weeks after treatment start (second dose) and at 6 weeks after treatment start. Pretreatment blood TCR-seq was available for twenty-nine patients, at least one posttreatment blood collection was obtained for around 24 patients, and tumor TCR-seq was available for around 24 patients. Twenty-five of 29 patients were males with bladder-origin urothelial cancer, and about 60% of the 29 reported a prior smoking history. An exploratory multi-omic analysis was conducted of the somatic, immune and clinical correlates of response to PD-L1 blockade with atezolizumab in urothelial cancer. Durable clinical benefit was achieved by nine patients and was not achieved by 20 patients. Blood samples yielded a median of around 150,000 T cells and more than 75,000 unique TCRs, with median clonality around 0.083. An ECOG performance status of 0 or 1 was recorded for the patients, and 0 to 3 prior chemotherapy regimens had been received by the patients. Pretreatment tumor samples and matched peripheral blood, collected serially before and after atezolizumab treatment, underwent TCR sequencing. Durable clinical benefit meant progression-free survival longer than 6 months, and TCR features were also tested against progression-free and overall survival. Whole exome sequencing and RNA sequencing of pretreatment tumors were performed alongside TCR sequencing in the same patients. Results and caveats for the whole study, not just this receptor: Improved progression-free and overall survival was associated with having pretreatment peripheral blood TCR clonality below the median. Greater expansion of tumor-associated TCR clones in peripheral blood 3 weeks after the start of treatment was observed in patients with durable benefit (n of about 20, p = 0.022). Small sample size (n of about 30) and many exploratory analyses mean the results are intended to be hypothesis-generating.

A total of 29 patients with locally advanced or metastatic urothelial carcinoma, treated at Memorial Sloan Kettering on a trial protocol, made up the cohort. Peripheral blood mononuclear cells were collected pretreatment and during treatment, with between 1 and 8 total time points per patient. The Qiagen DNeasy Blood extraction kit was used to purify genomic DNA from total PBMCs and from tumor samples. PBMCs were collected pretreatment and during treatment, and were isolated and stored as previously described. The germline V and J ends show losses of 9 bases and 3 bases respectively, and no gene match explains 11 bases of the junction. The CDR3 covers 14 residues, taking in both the cysteine and the phenylalanine. The sequence is cut down to CDR3 DNA, 42 bases in frame from base 1. The germline V gene supplies CDR1 MDHEN and CDR2 SYDVKM. To estimate absolute template abundance from read counts, synthetic TCR analog templates were spiked into each PCR. The immunoSEQ assay was used to amplify TCRbeta CDR3 regions from genomic DNA with bias-controlled V and J gene primers. Rearranged TCRbeta segments were sequenced at approximately 20X coverage. From the authors' description of their analysis: Clustering was used to correct sequencing errors, and CDR3s were annotated against IMGT to assign V, D and J genes. Downstream analyses used only productive TCRbeta rearrangements and left out out-of-frame or stop-codon sequences. Clonality was calculated as one minus the Shannon entropy normalized by the log of the number of unique productive sequences. Clones differing between time points or between blood and tumor were identified by Fisher's exact test with Benjamini-Hochberg correction at adjusted p below 0.01. Here the immuneACCESS table is served through TCRdb, limited to in-frame sequences with V and J called. Missing clones are a known gap in these copies; in checked studies unresolved V genes cover under half, and the rest lacks a known reason. The V and J calls and the clone size are those of that table, but D and trimming were determined from the DNA. For this sample the table gives about 25,000 clones, of which approximately 81% were detected only once. Clones ranked in the top ten supply nearly 10% of the sample.

Note on this clone: Its antigen has not been determined. No base qualities exist here, and no much larger clone lies one base off it.

The source is a man aged 65-85 years with urothelial cancer. The source material was PBMCs, sampled around atezolizumab (anti-PD-L1) treatment. The chain couples TRBV28 to TRBJ2-7, with 7 bases in between that match TRBD1. Here the CDR3 is given as CASQPGQVDYEQYF. The bases are TGTGCCAGTCAGCCAGGACAGGTGGACTACGAGCAGTACTTC.